This record concerns one T cell receptor (beta chain) sequence. Its antigen is as yet unknown. These data come from a study of OX40 agonist ivuxolimab in advanced cancers. Study-level background: Those treated in dose escalation had hepatocellular carcinoma, melanoma, renal cell cancer or head and neck cancer.

The length of the CDR3 is 14 residues. The V gene end was trimmed by 6 bases and the J gene end by 4 bases; junction bases not matched to a gene: 4. Germline values: CDR1 MDHEN, CDR2 SYDVKM. TCRdb's table, derived via immunoSEQ multiplex PCR, lists solely in-frame clones and lacks some. The sample carries 45,000 to 65,000 clones, roughly nine tenths recorded once. General observations from the study: The CD4+ and CD8+ T cells in the blood had expanded clonally by week 6 at 0.1 to 3.0 mg/kg. In the 0.1-3.0 mg/kg groups, partial responders showed among the lowest expansion.

Sequencing was performed on CD4+ or CD8+ T cells sorted from blood, taken in a trial of the OX40 agonist ivuxolimab. The receptor comes from an adult with an advanced solid tumor such as melanoma, head and neck, liver or kidney cancer. The chain combines TRBV28 with TRBJ2-1; 9 bases match TRBD2. CDR3: CASRQAGGYNEQFF. CDR3 nucleotide sequence: TGTGCCAGCAGACAAGCGGGAGGATACAATGAGCAGTTCTTC.